This TCR beta chain was observed in a study of glioma-infiltrating T cells after dendritic cell vaccination. Whole-study results and caveats: TCR clonality showed no direct relationship with survival.

Time point reported: after dendritic cell vaccination, including at tumor progression/relapse. The J segment lost 2 bases and the V segment lost 0 bases, leaving 4 bases of the junction unmatched. This CDR3 contains 15 residues. Germline CDR1 is SGDLS and CDR2 is YYNGEE. Remarks on this clone: Its antigen remains unidentified.

Clones were read by immunoSEQ multiplex PCR, and TCRdb kept only the in-frame ones, dropping some. The data contain about 99,000 clones, 65% to 85% of them singletons. Sequencing was performed on blood, taken after dendritic cell vaccination. This chain uses TRBV9 with TRBJ2-7; 8 bases fit TRBD2. This clonotype originated in a human donor with glioblastoma. The CDR3 DNA is TGTGCCAGCAGCGTAGAGGCGGGGGGACCCTACGAGCAGTACTTC. Translation: CASSVEAGGPYEQYF.